The 25 T cell receptor beta chains presented below share a single source sample, sequenced in a study of cytomegalovirus exposure and HLA in healthy donors listed by TCRdb under 2017. Library generation was performed with the immunoSEQ multiplex PCR assay. For the multiplex PCR, a mixture combining 60 forward primers for TCR Vbeta segments and 13 reverse primers for TCR Jbeta segments was used. TCRdb took over this immuneACCESS table, retaining in-frame rearrangements with V and J assigned. Such tables are incomplete; in checked studies, under half of the missing clones stem from an unresolved V gene, and the remainder is unexplained. This sample gives tens of thousands of clones in total; 65% to 85% of them show up just once. The ten largest clones add up to 5.5% to 7% of the sample. Material for sequencing was PBMCs. These receptors originate from a male donor in good health and CMV-seronegative.

This rearrangement joins TRBV27 to TRBJ1-5; no definite D call. The CDR3 covers 14 residues. The V end lost 2 bases, the J end lost 2 bases, and 7 bases lay between the germline ends. Germline lookup yields CDR1 MNHEY and CDR2 SMNVEV (reference sequence). As DNA, the CDR3 is TGTGCCAGCAGTTTAAGGCAGGGCAATCAGCCCCAGCATTTT. Its protein is CASSLRQGNQPQHF.

This clone was counted a single time. This sequence joins TRBV7-2 and TRBJ2-7; D gene uncertain. Germline CDR1 and CDR2: SGHTA and FQGNSA. CDR3 size: 11 residues. The ends were cut back, 5 bases at V and 3 bases at J, with 5 bases in the middle. This chain's CDR3 is CASSNSYEQYF. CDR3 sequence (DNA): TGTGCCAGCAGCAATAGCTACGAGCAGTACTTC.

V and J are TRBV5-5 and TRBJ2-5; the D gene is possibly TRBD2 (5 bases). V lost 0 bases to trimming and J lost 3 bases, with 6 bases between them. This CDR3 is 13 amino acids long. The germline gives CDR1 SGHKS, CDR2 YYEKEE (reference sequence). CDR3 protein: CASSLGGEETQYF. The CDR3 region has the DNA TGTGCCAGCAGCTTGGGGGGAGAAGAGACCCAGTACTTC. The full variable domain, its missing parts supplied by reference TRBV5-5 and TRBJ2-5, is DAGVTQSPTHLIKTRGQQVTLRCSPISGHKSVSWYQQVLGQGPQFIFQYYEKEERGRGNFPDRFSARQFPNYSSELNVNALLLGDSALYLCASSLGGEETQYFGPGTRLLVL.

This clone was seen a handful of times. The V gene is TRBV7-6, the J gene TRBJ1-1; D remains ambiguous. CDR1 is SGHVS and CDR2 is FNYEAQ in the germline V gene. V shed 1 base and J shed 0 bases, with 12 bases lying between them. The CDR3 is 16 residues long. DNA for the CDR3: TGTGCCAGCAGCTTAGAGGTTGGAGATATGAACACTGAAGCTTTCTTT. This translates into CASSLEVGDMNTEAFF.

The J gene is TRBJ2-2, the V gene TRBV9, with D maybe TRBD2 (5 bases). V gave up 3 bases and J gave up 0 bases, with 15 bases separating them. The CDR3 is 17 amino acids. Looked up from germline, CDR1 is SGDLS and CDR2 is YYNGEE. The CDR3 is CASSGERVSANTGELFF. CDR3 in DNA: TGTGCCAGCAGCGGTGAGAGGGTATCCGCGAACACCGGGGAGCTGTTTTTT.

This clone was seen a single time. The rearrangement links TRBV7-5 to TRBJ2-7; TRBD1, the D gene given by the table, was not confirmed from the DNA. TRBV7-5 is listed as a pseudogene. The CDR3 totals 14 residues. CDR3 coding DNA: TGTGCCCTAAAATCCAGGGGGTCCTCCTACGAGCAGTACTTC. As protein: CALKSRGSSYEQYF.

This clone appeared a few times. The V gene is TRBV11-2, the J gene TRBJ1-2; the match to TRBD1 covers 9 bases. CDR1 and CDR2 (germline): SGHAT, FQNNGV. The V and J ends lost 6 bases and 3 bases, in that order; junction bases with no gene match: 8. The CDR3 covers 15 residues. CDR3 in amino acids: CASSTWTGDHYGYTF. The CDR3 nucleotides read TGTGCCAGCAGTACATGGACAGGGGACCACTATGGCTACACCTTC. The complete variable domain, with remaining parts taken from reference TRBV11-2 and TRBJ1-2, reads EAGVAQSPRYKIIEKRQSVAFWCNPISGHATLYWYQQILGQGPKLLIQFQNNGVVDDSQLPKDRFSAERLKGVDSTLKIQPAKLEDSAVYLCASSTWTGDHYGYTFGSGTRLTVV.

The V call is TRBV14, the J call TRBJ1-5, with TRBD1 matching over 12 bases. The germline V gene has CDR1 SGHDN and CDR2 FVKESK. The trim removed 3 bases at V and 6 bases at J, leaving 0 bases unmatched. The CDR3 consists of 14 residues. CDR3 region: CASSQGQGAQPQHF. The CDR3 region has the DNA TGTGCCAGCAGCCAGGGACAGGGGGCTCAGCCCCAGCATTTT.

This clone turned up a few times. CDR3 DNA: TGTGCCAGCAGCCCGGGACACACCACGAACTATGGCTACACCTTC. It translates to CASSPGHTTNYGYTF. The J gene is TRBJ1-2, the V gene TRBV7-2, with a tentative D call TRBD1 (6 bases). In germline, CDR1 is SGHTA, CDR2 FQGNSA. This CDR3 comprises 15 residues. V lost 5 bases to trimming and J lost 2 bases, with 15 bases between them.

The J gene is TRBJ1-4, the V gene TRBV4-3, with unresolved D. Germline V gene sequence: CDR1 LGHNA, CDR2 YSLEER. CDR3 length equals 16 residues. V was shortened by 0 bases and J by 2 bases, with 10 bases between the two germline ends. Here the CDR3 DNA reads TGCGCCAGCAGCCAAGATAAGGGCGGGACTAATGAAAAACTGTTTTTT. This gives the protein CASSQDKGGTNEKLFF.

A few counts support this clone. The V and J genes are TRBV7-8 and TRBJ1-1, with 7 bases lining up with TRBD1. CDR1 and CDR2 (germline): SGHVS, FQNEAQ. With V trimmed by 5 bases and J by 2 bases, 5 bases remained unmatched. This CDR3 spans 14 amino acids. The CDR3 spells CASSLTGTNTEAFF. DNA of the CDR3: TGTGCCAGCAGCCTGACAGGGACCAACACTGAAGCTTTCTTT.

The chain recombines TRBV19 with TRBJ2-7; 10 bases align to TRBD1. The CDR3 spans 15 residues. The germline gives CDR1 LNHDA, CDR2 SQIVND (reference sequence). The junction had 7 bases not matched to a gene; V was cut back by 5 bases and J by 3 bases. The CDR3 sequence: CASSSGTGAYYEQYF. In DNA, the CDR3 is TGTGCCAGTAGTTCCGGGACAGGGGCTTACTACGAGCAGTACTTC.

The chain uses TRBV5-4 and TRBJ2-5; 9 nucleotides agree with TRBD2. Germline CDR1 reads SGHNT; CDR2 reads YYREEE (reference sequence). The CDR3 runs 17 residues. The V gene end was trimmed by 0 bases and the J gene end by 1 base; junction bases not matched to a gene: 7. In nucleotides, the CDR3 is TGTGCCAGCAGCTTGGCTGGTAGCGGGGGACTCCAAGAGACCCAGTACTTC. It yields the protein CASSLAGSGGLQETQYF.

J is TRBJ2-1 and V is TRBV5-1, with 10 positions matching TRBD2. Trimming at V came to 4 bases and at J to 2 bases, leaving 3 bases not matched to a gene. The length of the CDR3 is 15 residues. The germline V gene has CDR1 SGHRS and CDR2 YFSETQ. CDR3 nucleotides: TGCGCCAGCAGCGGGAGCGGGGGGGCCTACAATGAGCAGTTCTTC. Protein sequence: CASSGSGGAYNEQFF.

The chain employs TRBV29-1 and TRBJ1-2; TRBD1 matches at 8 bases. This CDR3 is built from 12 residues. CDR1 and CDR2 (germline): SQVTM, ANQGSEA. Unmatched junction bases numbered 8, after V lost 7 bases and J lost 7 bases. This chain's CDR3 is CSGRTGFAGYTF. The CDR3 region has the DNA TGCAGCGGCAGGACAGGGTTCGCTGGCTACACCTTC.

Turning to this clone: One end of the junction does not line up with germline, which may come from a read error. The genes are TRBV7-9 and TRBJ1-2; TRBD1 aligns across 8 bases. The CDR3 length is 17 residues. The V gene's germline CDR1 is SEHNR and CDR2 FQNEAQ (reference sequence). CDR3 coding DNA: TGTTCCAGCAGCCCGCACCCCGGGACAGGCATCAACTATGGCTACACCTTC. It encodes CSSSPHPGTGINYGYTF.

This clone was recorded a few times. Written as DNA, the CDR3 is TGCGCCAGCAGCCAAGTCCCAGACTACGAGCAGTACTTC. It codes for CASSQVPDYEQYF. The chain combines TRBV4-3 with TRBJ2-7; the D is unclear. This CDR3 contains 13 residues. CDR1 LGHNA and CDR2 YSLEER come from the germline V gene. Trimming left V 1 base short and J 3 bases short, with 7 bases between.

The V gene is TRBV30, the J gene TRBJ1-1, with D uncertain. The CDR3 covers 12 residues. From germline, CDR1 is GTSNPN and CDR2 SVGIG (reference sequence). Trimming removed 5 bases from V and 7 bases from J, with 14 bases in between. CDR3 amino acids: CAWGFGRGEAFF. The CDR3 bases are TGTGCCTGGGGGTTCGGACGGGGTGAAGCTTTCTTT.

The chain has TRBV7-2 and TRBJ1-1; D is uncertain. This CDR3 is 14 amino acids long. The germline V gene has CDR1 SGHTA and CDR2 FQGNSA. The V end was cut by 2 bases, the J end by 1 base, with 8 bases between. DNA of the CDR3: TGTGCCAGCAGCTTACTCCCAGAGAACACTGAAGCTTTCTTT. Translation: CASSLLPENTEAFF. The whole variable domain, remainder taken from reference TRBV7-2 and TRBJ1-1, is GAGVSQSPSNKVTEKGKDVELRCDPISGHTALYWYRQSLGQGLEFLIYFQGNSAPDKSGLPSDRFSAERTGGSVSTLTIQRTQQEDSAVYLCASSLLPENTEAFFGQGTRLTVV.

This chain links TRBV6-5 with TRBJ1-5; the match to TRBD1 covers 8 bases. Germline V lookup: CDR1 MNHEY, CDR2 SVGAGI. Trimming cost V 3 bases and J 2 bases; bases outside gene matches: 3. This CDR3 spans 15 amino acids. CDR3 residues: CASSYSGGGNQPQHF. For the CDR3, the DNA is TGTGCCAGCAGTTATTCAGGGGGCGGCAATCAGCCCCAGCATTTT.

The CDR3 coding sequence is TGTGCCAGCAGTTTAGGCCCCGGGACAGGGCCAAGCGGCTATGGCTACACCTTC. The encoded protein is CASSLGPGTGPSGYGYTF. The J gene is TRBJ1-2, the V gene TRBV7-3, with TRBD1 identical over 9 bases. CDR1 is SGHTA and CDR2 is FQGTGA in the germline V gene. This CDR3 is 18 amino acids long. Trimming cost V 6 bases and J 4 bases; bases outside gene matches: 18.

This chain uses TRBV27 with TRBJ1-2; the match to TRBD1 covers 8 bases. This CDR3 region has 14 residues. The V gene end was trimmed by 5 bases and the J gene end by 8 bases; junction bases not matched to a gene: 10. Germline V CDR1 and CDR2: MNHEY, SMNVEV (reference sequence). The CDR3: CASSHQTGEKGYTF. The CDR3 DNA follows: TGTGCCAGCAGTCACCAGACAGGGGAGAAGGGCTACACCTTC.

This sequence joins TRBV10-3 and TRBJ1-4; the match to TRBD1 covers 7 bases. CDR1 is ENHRY, CDR2 SYGVKD, per germline. The CDR3 contains 15 residues. V dropped 6 bases and J dropped 0; count of bases not matched to a gene: 4. CDR3 bases: TGTGCCATCAGACAGACAGGGACAACTAATGAAAAACTGTTTTTT. It codes for CAIRQTGTTNEKLFF.

The CDR3 sequence is CSIRQGVSYGYTF. CDR3 coding DNA: TGCAGCATCCGACAGGGGGTTTCCTATGGCTACACCTTC. This rearrangement joins TRBV29-1 to TRBJ1-2, with 9 nucleotides matching TRBD1. The V segment lost 8 bases and the J segment 4 bases; nucleotides outside the gene matches: 8. Per the germline V gene, CDR1 is SQVTM and CDR2 is ANQGSEA. The CDR3 has 13 amino acids.

The chain uses TRBV9 and TRBJ1-1, with TRBD1 matching over 7 bases. From germline, CDR1 is SGDLS and CDR2 YYNGEE. With V trimmed by 2 bases and J by 2 bases, 6 bases remained unmatched. The CDR3 is made up of 15 amino acids. The CDR3 bases are TGTGCCAGCAGCGTCGGACAGGAGAGAAACACTGAAGCTTTCTTT. The encoded protein is CASSVGQERNTEAFF.